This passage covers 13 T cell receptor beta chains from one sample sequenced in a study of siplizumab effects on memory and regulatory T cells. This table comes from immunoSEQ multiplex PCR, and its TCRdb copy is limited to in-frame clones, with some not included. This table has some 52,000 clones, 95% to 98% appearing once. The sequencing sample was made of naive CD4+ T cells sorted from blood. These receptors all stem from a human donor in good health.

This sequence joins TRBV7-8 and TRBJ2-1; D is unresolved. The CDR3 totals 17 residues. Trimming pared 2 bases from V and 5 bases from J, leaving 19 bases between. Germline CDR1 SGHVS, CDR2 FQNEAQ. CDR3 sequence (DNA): TGTGCCAGCAGCTTAACCCGCCTGAGGCGGCTTGACAATGAGCAGTTCTTC. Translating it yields CASSLTRLRRLDNEQFF.

CDR3 amino acids: CASSLLSLLNTEAFF. The CDR3, as DNA: TGTGCCAGCAGCTTATTATCATTATTGAACACTGAAGCTTTCTTT. The chain couples TRBV7-8 to TRBJ1-1; no clear D. The CDR3 is 15 residues long. CDR1 and CDR2 from the germline V gene are SGHVS and FQNEAQ. The V end was cut by 2 bases, the J end by 0 bases, with 10 bases between.

CDR3 nucleotide sequence: TGTGCCAGCAGCTTTGGGGGGGGGCAAGAGACCCAGTACTTC. Residues: CASSFGGGQETQYF. The chain couples TRBV7-8 to TRBJ2-5; 7 nucleotides align to TRBD2. The CDR3 length is 14 residues. Germline CDR1 is SGHVS and CDR2 is FQNEAQ. Trimming cost V 3 bases and J 2 bases; bases outside gene matches: 3.

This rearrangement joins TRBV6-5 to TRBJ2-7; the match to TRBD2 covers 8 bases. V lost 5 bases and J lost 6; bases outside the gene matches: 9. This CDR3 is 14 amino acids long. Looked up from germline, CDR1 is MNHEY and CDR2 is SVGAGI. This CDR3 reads CASSNSGVRGEQYF. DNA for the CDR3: TGTGCCAGCAGTAATAGCGGGGTTAGGGGCGAGCAGTACTTC.

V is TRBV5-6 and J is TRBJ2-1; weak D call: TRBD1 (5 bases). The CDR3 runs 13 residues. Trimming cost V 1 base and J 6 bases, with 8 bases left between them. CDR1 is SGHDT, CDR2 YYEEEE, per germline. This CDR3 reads CASSLTGRNEQFF. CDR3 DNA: TGTGCCAGCAGCTTGACAGGCCGCAATGAGCAGTTCTTC.

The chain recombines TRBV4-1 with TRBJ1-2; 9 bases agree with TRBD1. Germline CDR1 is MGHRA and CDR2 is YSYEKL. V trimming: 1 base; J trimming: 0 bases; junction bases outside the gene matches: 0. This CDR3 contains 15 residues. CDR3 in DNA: TGCGCCAGCAGCCAAGGACAGGGGGCTAACTATGGCTACACCTTC. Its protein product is CASSQGQGANYGYTF.

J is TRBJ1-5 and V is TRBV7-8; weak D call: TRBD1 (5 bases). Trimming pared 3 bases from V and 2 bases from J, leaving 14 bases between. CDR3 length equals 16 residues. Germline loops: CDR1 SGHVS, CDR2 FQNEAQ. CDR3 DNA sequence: TGTGCCAGCAGCTTGGGGATTTGGGACGGCAATCAGCCCCAGCATTTT. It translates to CASSLGIWDGNQPQHF. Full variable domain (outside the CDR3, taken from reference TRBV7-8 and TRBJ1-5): GAGVSQSPRYKVAKRGQDVALRCDPISGHVSLFWYQQALGQGPEFLTYFQNEAQLDKSGLPSDRFFAERPEGSVSTLKIQRTQQEDSAVYLCASSLGIWDGNQPQHFGDGTRLSIL.

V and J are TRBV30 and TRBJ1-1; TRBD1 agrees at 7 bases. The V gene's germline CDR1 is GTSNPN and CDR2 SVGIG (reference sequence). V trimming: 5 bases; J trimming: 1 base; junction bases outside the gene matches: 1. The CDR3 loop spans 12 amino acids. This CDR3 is CAWGTENTEAFF. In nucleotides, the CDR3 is TGTGCCTGGGGGACAGAGAACACTGAAGCTTTCTTT.

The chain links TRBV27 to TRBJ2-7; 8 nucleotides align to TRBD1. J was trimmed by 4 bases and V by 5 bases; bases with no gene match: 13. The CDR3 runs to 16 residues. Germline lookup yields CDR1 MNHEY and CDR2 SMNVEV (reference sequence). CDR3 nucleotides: TGTGCCAGCAGTAACCGGCCCGGGACAGGATCATACGAGCAGTACTTC. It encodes CASSNRPGTGSYEQYF.

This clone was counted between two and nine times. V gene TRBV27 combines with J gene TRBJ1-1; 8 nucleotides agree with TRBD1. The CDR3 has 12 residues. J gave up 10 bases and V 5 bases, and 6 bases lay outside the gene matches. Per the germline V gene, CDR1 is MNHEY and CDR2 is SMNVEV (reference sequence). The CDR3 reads CASSTNDRGAFF. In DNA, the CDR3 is TGTGCCAGCAGTACGAACGACAGGGGAGCTTTCTTT.

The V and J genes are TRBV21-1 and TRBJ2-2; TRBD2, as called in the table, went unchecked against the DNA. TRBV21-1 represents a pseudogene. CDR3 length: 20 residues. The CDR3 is CASSTSLLAGSFGDTGELFF. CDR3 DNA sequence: TGTGCCAGCAGCACTTCCCTACTAGCGGGAAGCTTCGGGGACACCGGGGAGCTGTTTTTT.

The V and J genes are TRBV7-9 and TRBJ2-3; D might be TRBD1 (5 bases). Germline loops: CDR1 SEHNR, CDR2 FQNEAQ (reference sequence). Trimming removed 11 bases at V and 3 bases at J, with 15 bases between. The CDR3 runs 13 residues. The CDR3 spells CALSLGATDTQYF. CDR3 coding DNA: TGTGCCCTCAGCTTAGGGGCAACAGATACGCAGTATTTT.

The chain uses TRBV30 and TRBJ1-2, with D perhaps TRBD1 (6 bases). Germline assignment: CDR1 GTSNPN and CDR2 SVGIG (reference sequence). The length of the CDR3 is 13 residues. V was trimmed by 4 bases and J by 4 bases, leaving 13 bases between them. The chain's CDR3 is CAWKGGAGYGYTF. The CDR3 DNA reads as TGTGCCTGGAAGGGGGGTGCCGGCTATGGCTACACCTTC.